The rows below give T cell receptor beta chains drawn from one sample of a study of regulatory T cells in long-lasting Graves disease. TCRdb used MiXCR to reprocess the multiplex PCR reads, holding one entry per CDR3 protein. The sample has around 400,000 distinct CDR3 sequences, about a quarter seen once. The sample consisted of peripheral blood mononuclear cells (PBMCs), taken when the disease was refractory, from a patient treated with antithyroid drugs. Every receptor here comes from a female donor with Graves disease. CDR3s include the opening cysteine and the closing phenylalanine or tryptophan.

TRBJ1-5 | TRBV7-2 | CASSPTTGVNQPQHF
TRBJ2-5 | TRBV5-1 | CASSLLTSGSETQYF
TRBJ2-7 | TRBV10-3 | CAIARDQEEQYF
TRBJ2-1 | TRBV27 | CASSIGRIAGVNEQFF
TRBJ2-2 | TRBV7-8 | CASSLRTAGRYTGELFF
TRBJ2-1 | TRBV20-1 | CSARDAGTSGSNEQFF
TRBJ1-6 | TRBV27 | CASSSSGQGYSPLHF
TRBJ2-6 | TRBV6-2/TRBV6-3 | CASSYVGPDSGANVLTF
TRBJ2-7 | TRBV6-2/TRBV6-3 | CASSYGSRHPGYEQYF
TRBJ2-6 | TRBV14 | CASSYPPGQGNSGANVLTF
TRBJ1-4 | TRBV28 | CASSGTGGRDENLFF
TRBJ2-5 | TRBV10-3 | CAIKAREAEETQYF
TRBJ2-7 | TRBV19 | CASSLQLAGKSYEQYF
TRBJ1-6 | TRBV9 | CASSVADRGLSPLHF